These 26 T cell receptor beta chains came from one sample sequenced in a study of memory CD8 T cells in hepatitis C reinfection (dated by TCRdb to the late 2010s). The time point label for this specimen denotes: peak reinfection, 3 to 8 weeks after reinfection detection. TCR sequencing was performed on the sorted cells directly ex vivo, without any in vitro expansion beforehand. The library was built by means of the immunoSEQ multiplex PCR assay. Sourced from immuneACCESS, this table was stored by TCRdb with only in-frame sequences that have V and J called. A share of the clones is absent; for the studies checked, an unresolved V gene accounts for under half, and the remainder has no known explanation. Present in this sample are over 35,000 clones, roughly 90% of which were seen just once. Approximately 1.2% of the sample rests with the top ten. Sequencing used naive CD8+ T cells sorted from blood. The sample's cell subset or site label, decoded: total naive CD8+CD45RO- T cells. The receptors originated from a man younger than 35 with hepatitis C virus infection.

This clone is a singleton in its sample. The chain uses TRBV27 and TRBJ2-5; maybe TRBD2 (6 bases). The CDR3 runs to 14 residues. Per the germline V gene, CDR1 is MNHEY and CDR2 is SMNVEV (reference sequence). V lost 4 bases, J lost 4 bases, and 13 bases lay in between. CDR3: CASSSLAPSETQYF. The CDR3 bases are TGTGCCAGCAGTTCCCTAGCGCCTTCAGAGACCCAGTACTTC.

CDR3 nucleotide sequence: TGTGCCAGCAGTCCGCAGGGAGGTGGCTACACCTTC. Translated: CASSPQGGGYTF. The chain carries TRBV27 and TRBJ1-2; D might be TRBD1 (5 bases). Germline lookup yields CDR1 MNHEY and CDR2 SMNVEV (reference sequence). V shed 5 bases and J shed 7 bases, with 11 bases lying between them. CDR3 length: 12 residues.

The chain joins TRBV11-2 to TRBJ2-3; 7 bases are a match to TRBD2. CDR1 is SGHAT, CDR2 FQNNGV, per germline. V gave up 6 bases and J gave up 2 bases; unmatched junction bases: 8. The CDR3 consists of 15 residues. The CDR3 DNA reads TGTGCCAGCAGGGGGTGGGGGGGGGACACAGATACGCAGTATTTT. Translating it yields CASRGWGGDTDTQYF.

The chain employs TRBV27 and TRBJ2-5; a weak D match, TRBD1 (6 bases). In germline, CDR1 is MNHEY, CDR2 SMNVEV (reference sequence). Trimming took off 5 bases at V and 4 bases at J, with 14 bases between the two ends. This CDR3 spans 14 amino acids. CDR3 nucleotide sequence: TGTGCCAGCAGTGAGTGGGGACAAGGAGAGACCCAGTACTTC. As protein: CASSEWGQGETQYF.

This clone has only one observation. The chain couples TRBV7-9 to TRBJ2-5, with 8 bases identical to TRBD1. The CDR3 sequence is 16 residues long. Trimming cost V 1 base and J 1 base; bases outside gene matches: 5. From germline, CDR1 is SEHNR and CDR2 FQNEAQ (reference sequence). This CDR3 reads CASSLDLTGAQETQYF. The CDR3 DNA reads TGTGCCAGCAGCTTAGATCTGACAGGGGCCCAAGAGACCCAGTACTTC.

A few counts support this clone. This chain uses TRBV2 with TRBJ1-1; unclear D gene. V gave up 8 bases and J gave up 5 bases, with 15 bases separating them. The CDR3 has 13 amino acids. CDR1 and CDR2 (germline): SNHLY, FYNNEI. CDR3 coding DNA: TGTGCCAGCCGGGAGGCGGCGGGTACTGAAGCTTTCTTT. Encoded protein: CASREAAGTEAFF.

The V gene is TRBV7-2, the J gene TRBJ2-7; 12 bases fit TRBD2. CDR3 length equals 15 residues. Germline V gives CDR1 SGHTA, CDR2 FQGNSA. J gave up 2 bases and V 4 bases, and 3 bases lay outside the gene matches. The CDR3 DNA is TGTGCCAGCAGCTCCCTAGCGGGAGGGCCCTACGAGCAGTACTTC. It yields the protein CASSSLAGGPYEQYF.

The chain carries TRBV9 and TRBJ1-1; no clear D. This CDR3 region has 14 residues. Germline CDR1 and CDR2: SGDLS and YYNGEE. The V end was cut by 0 bases, the J end by 3 bases, with 9 bases between. CDR3 DNA: TGTGCCAGCAGCGTAGGAGTGGGCTACACTGAAGCTTTCTTT. Translation gives CASSVGVGYTEAFF.

The chain couples TRBV4-1 to TRBJ2-2; D possibly corresponds to TRBD1 (6 bases). Germline V gene data show CDR1 as MGHRA and CDR2 as YSYEKL. The CDR3 loop spans 16 amino acids. The germline V and J ends were trimmed by 4 bases and 1 base, with 13 bases remaining between them. This CDR3 is CASSLGPGQNTGELFF. CDR3 coding DNA: TGCGCCAGCAGCCTCGGACCGGGACAGAACACCGGGGAGCTGTTTTTT.

The chain carries TRBV29-1 and TRBJ2-7; D is undetermined. The CDR3 has 12 residues. Trimming removed 6 bases at V and 3 bases at J, with 12 bases between. CDR1 is SQVTM, CDR2 ANQGSEA, per germline. The CDR3 bases are TGCAGCGTCGTCGAGGAAGACTACGAGCAGTACGTC. Translation gives CSVVEEDYEQYV.

The J gene is TRBJ2-1, the V gene TRBV7-3; 13 bases are shared with TRBD2. The junction had 8 bases not matched to a gene; V was cut back by 8 bases and J by 4 bases. Germline CDR1 SGHTA, CDR2 FQGTGA. This CDR3 has 16 amino acids. The CDR3 DNA follows: TGTGCCAGCGGCTCGCAGACTAGCGGGGGGTACAATGAGCAGTTCTTC. Its translation is CASGSQTSGGYNEQFF.

The V gene is TRBV6-6, the J gene TRBJ2-1, with D possibly matching TRBD2 (5 bases). This CDR3 has 12 residues. Looked up from germline, CDR1 is MNHNY and CDR2 is SVGAGI (reference sequence). V shed 6 bases and J shed 10 bases, with 13 bases lying between them. The CDR3 spells CASRISAGEQFF. The CDR3 nucleotides are TGTGCCAGCAGGATTAGCGCAGGCGAGCAGTTCTTC.

The chain has TRBV27 and TRBJ2-7, with a tentative D call TRBD1 (6 bases). This CDR3 is 14 amino acids long. The V gene lost 6 bases and the J gene lost 2 bases, with 14 bases spanning the gap. Germline V CDR1 and CDR2: MNHEY, SMNVEV (reference sequence). In DNA form, the CDR3 reads TGTGCCAGCAGCCCGACAGGAACAGCCTACGAGCAGTACTTC. Residues: CASSPTGTAYEQYF.

The chain carries TRBV5-1 and TRBJ2-2, with 15 bases lining up with TRBD2. Germline V CDR1 and CDR2: SGHRS, YFSETQ. V was clipped by 4 bases and J by 4 bases; unmatched bases: 8. This CDR3 contains 18 residues. The CDR3 loop reads CASSPGLAGGEGTGELFF. Here the CDR3 DNA reads TGCGCCAGCAGCCCAGGACTAGCGGGAGGGGAAGGCACCGGGGAGCTGTTTTTT.

The rearrangement joins TRBV6-1 to TRBJ1-6; D is perhaps TRBD1 (5 bases). This CDR3 is built from 18 residues. V shed 2 bases and J shed 1 base, with 15 bases lying between them. Per germline, CDR1 MNHNS and CDR2 SASEGT. The CDR3: CASSEKKGRFSYNSPLHF. In nucleotides, the CDR3 is TGTGCCAGCAGTGAAAAAAAGGGGAGGTTTTCCTATAATTCACCCCTCCACTTT.

Notes on this clone: One junction end does not reproduce the germline sequence, and a read error may be involved. The chain has TRBV19 and TRBJ2-2; perhaps TRBD1 as D (6 bases). CDR1 is LNHDA, CDR2 SQIVND, per germline (reference sequence). CDR3 length equals 12 residues. In DNA, the CDR3 is TGTGCTAGTACAGGGTTTACCGGGGAGCTGTTTTTT. Its protein product is CASTGFTGELFF.

The chain carries TRBV9 and TRBJ2-5, with 15 bases that match TRBD2. Unmatched junction bases numbered 4, after V lost 0 bases and J lost 4 bases. The CDR3 covers 17 residues. Germline assignment: CDR1 SGDLS and CDR2 YYNGEE. The CDR3 bases are TGTGCCAGCAGCGTAGGGACTAGCGGGGGGGCGGGAGAGACCCAGTACTTC. Translation: CASSVGTSGGAGETQYF.

This chain links TRBV5-4 with TRBJ2-7; D is unresolved. The CDR3 is made up of 13 amino acids. The V end was cut by 1 base, the J end by 0 bases, with 5 bases between. Germline V gene data show CDR1 as SGHNT and CDR2 as YYREEE (reference sequence). CDR3 sequence reads: CASSLWSSYEQYF. Written as DNA, the CDR3 is TGTGCCAGCAGCTTGTGGAGCTCCTACGAGCAGTACTTC. Full variable domain (rest looked up from reference TRBV5-4 and TRBJ2-7): ETGVTQSPTHLIKTRGQQVTLRCSSQSGHNTVSWYQQALGQGPQFIFQYYREEENGRGNFPPRFSGLQFPNYSSELNVNALELDDSALYLCASSLWSSYEQYFGPGTRLTVT.

This chain connects TRBV19 to TRBJ2-1, with 8 bases aligning to TRBD2. V trimming: 3 bases; J trimming: 4 bases; junction bases outside the gene matches: 11. Germline CDR1 reads LNHDA; CDR2 reads SQIVND (reference sequence). CDR3 length: 17 amino acids. In DNA, the CDR3 is TGTGCCAGTAGTATCCACTTGGGAGCGGGAGATTACAATGAGCAGTTCTTC. This translates into CASSIHLGAGDYNEQFF.

With respect to this clone: Likely a read error: the CDR3 ends without its conserved phenylalanine or tryptophan. V is TRBV19 and J is TRBJ1-1; possible D gene TRBD1, 6 bases. There are 13 residues in the CDR3. Germline assignment: CDR1 LNHDA and CDR2 SQIVND (reference sequence). With 3 bases removed from V and 4 bases from J, the gap between germline ends came to 9 bases. The CDR3 loop is CASSMTGGTEAFL. The DNA of the CDR3 is TGTGCCAGTAGTATGACAGGAGGCACTGAAGCTTTCCTT.

The chain combines TRBV19 with TRBJ1-6; TRBD1 might be the D (5 bases). CDR3 size: 15 residues. Trimming left V 3 bases short and J 6 bases short, with 12 bases between. Germline CDR1 LNHDA, CDR2 SQIVND (reference sequence). The CDR3 coding sequence is TGTGCCAGTAGTATTCAGGGACTCGGTAATTCACCCCTCCACTTT. Its translation: CASSIQGLGNSPLHF.

This chain joins TRBV19 and TRBJ1-1; TRBD1 aligns across 9 bases. The V gene end was trimmed by 5 bases and the J gene end by 4 bases; junction bases not matched to a gene: 5. Germline lookup yields CDR1 LNHDA and CDR2 SQIVND (reference sequence). CDR3 length: 14 residues. CDR3 DNA sequence: TGTGCCAGTAGTTTACAGGGGGCTGGCACTGAAGCTTTCTTT. Its protein is CASSLQGAGTEAFF. Looking up the rest from reference TRBV19 and TRBJ1-1 gives the full variable domain: DGGITQSPKYLFRKEGQNVTLSCEQNLNHDAMYWYRQDPGQGLRLIYYSQIVNDFQKGDIAEGYSVSREKKESFPLTVTSAQKNPTAFYLCASSLQGAGTEAFFGQGTRLTVV.

This clone has just one count. The chain has TRBV13 and TRBJ2-1; D might be TRBD2 (6 bases). V was shortened by 5 bases and J by 10 bases, with 24 bases between the two germline ends. There are 16 residues in the CDR3. The germline V gene encodes CDR1 PRHDT and CDR2 FYEKMQ (reference sequence). In DNA, the CDR3 is TGTGCCAGCAGCGACCGGTGGGGGAGGCCCTCGGTGGAGCAGTTCTTC. This sequence encodes CASSDRWGRPSVEQFF. Variable domain in full (rest from reference TRBV13 and TRBJ2-1): AAGVIQSPRHLIKEKRETATLKCYPIPRHDTVYWYQQGPGQDPQFLISFYEKMQSDKGSIPDRFSAQQFSDYHSELNMSSLELGDSALYFCASSDRWGRPSVEQFFGPGTRLTVL.

This chain joins TRBV7-8 and TRBJ2-5, with TRBD2 matching 10 bases. In germline, CDR1 is SGHVS, CDR2 FQNEAQ. Losses at the gene ends were 5 bases for V and 5 bases for J; bases not matched to a gene: 5. The CDR3 length is 14 residues. The CDR3 reads CASSPAGGTETQYF. The CDR3 DNA reads TGTGCCAGCAGCCCAGCGGGGGGGACGGAGACCCAGTACTTC.

The V call is TRBV21-1, the J call TRBJ2-1; the table gives TRBD2 as D, unverified against the DNA. TRBV21-1 is a pseudogene. This CDR3 contains 11 residues. The CDR3: CASSTSNEQFF. DNA of the CDR3: TGTGCCAGCAGCACGTCGAATGAGCAGTTCTTC.

V is TRBV7-9 and J is TRBJ1-2; TRBD1 matches 8 bases. Germline V gene lookup returns CDR1 SEHNR and CDR2 FQNEAQ (reference sequence). The CDR3 covers 15 residues. After removal of 5 bases from V and 3 bases from J, the junction contained 8 bases not matched to a gene. In DNA form, the CDR3 reads TGTGCCAGCAGCCCGGGACAGGTGGCCTACTATGGCTACACCTTC. This gives the protein CASSPGQVAYYGYTF.